This entry concerns a single TCR beta chain. Measured with immunoSEQ multiplex PCR; TCRdb has only the in-frame clones, and not every one. The sample has 5,600 or so clones, about half seen once. This CDR3 is 14 amino acids long. V was clipped by 0 bases and J by 5 bases, with 11 bases between them. CDR1 and CDR2 (germline): GTSNPN, SVGIG (reference sequence). These data come from a study of sequential checkpoint blockade in melanoma. Noted treatment: randomized to nivolumab then ipilimumab (arm A) or the reverse (arm B). This receptor was taken from a human donor with melanoma. The sequenced sample was CD8+ T cells sorted from blood (inferred from file names), obtained from a patient given nivolumab and ipilimumab in sequence. The chain has TRBV30 and TRBJ1-5; D is unresolved. CDR3 loop: CAWSVNPEYQPQHF. The CDR3 DNA is TGTGCCTGGAGTGTAAACCCAGAATATCAGCCCCAGCATTTT.